Shown below are 14 T cell receptor beta chains from a single sample sequenced in a study of STAT5B mutations in CD4+ large granular lymphocyte leukemia (dated by TCRdb to 2022 to 2024). The method behind the library was the immunoSEQ multiplex PCR assay. TCRdb carries this immuneACCESS record with in-frame sequences only. Its versions omit some clonotypes, under half of them owing to an unresolved V gene in the studies checked, with the rest unexplained. Recorded for this sample are around 50,000 clones; approximately 83% of them occurred a single time. About 0.34% of the sample is held by the ten biggest clonotypes. The sample consisted of CD4+ T cells from blood buffy coats. The receptor source for this set is a human donor in good health.

The CDR3 bases are TGTGCCAGTAGTACAGGGACCCCTAGCAATCAGCCCCAGCATTTT. Encoded protein: CASSTGTPSNQPQHF. The chain links TRBV19 to TRBJ1-5, with D possibly being TRBD1 (5 bases). The germline gives CDR1 LNHDA, CDR2 SQIVND (reference sequence). The CDR3 covers 15 residues. The ends were cut back, 4 bases at V and 0 bases at J, with 10 bases in the middle. Looking up the rest from reference TRBV19 and TRBJ1-5 gives the full variable domain: DGGITQSPKYLFRKEGQNVTLSCEQNLNHDAMYWYRQDPGQGLRLIYYSQIVNDFQKGDIAEGYSVSREKKESFPLTVTSAQKNPTAFYLCASSTGTPSNQPQHFGDGTRLSIL.

This clone was detected only once. The chain couples TRBV11-2 to TRBJ2-2; D is possibly TRBD2 (6 bases). The CDR3 loop spans 16 amino acids. Germline V lookup: CDR1 SGHAT, CDR2 FQNNGV. Between the trimmed V and J ends, which lost 5 bases and 6 bases, there was a span of 19 bases. CDR3 sequence reads: CASSPGGGWVAGELFF. The CDR3 DNA sequence: TGTGCCAGCAGCCCAGGTGGAGGGTGGGTTGCCGGGGAGCTGTTTTTT.

This chain joins TRBV9 and TRBJ1-1; the D gene is possibly TRBD1 (6 bases). V was shortened by 4 bases and J by 1 base, with 11 bases between the two germline ends. Germline V gene data show CDR1 as SGDLS and CDR2 as YYNGEE. The length of the CDR3 is 14 residues. CDR3 DNA: TGTGCCAGCAGCCTCCGGGGGCGGAACACTGAAGCTTTCTTT. This sequence encodes CASSLRGRNTEAFF.

This rearrangement joins TRBV30 to TRBJ1-5; no definite D call. Germline V lookup: CDR1 GTSNPN, CDR2 SVGIG (reference sequence). V was pared by 1 base and J by 4 bases, with 8 bases between. This CDR3 contains 13 residues. The CDR3 DNA sequence: TGTGCCTGGAGTGGGTCAGCTAATCAGCCCCAGCATTTT. Translating gives CAWSGSANQPQHF.

The chain carries TRBV9 and TRBJ2-5, with 7 bases aligning to TRBD2. Germline CDR1 SGDLS, CDR2 YYNGEE. The CDR3 runs 14 residues. Trimming cost V 0 bases and J 5 bases; bases outside gene matches: 4. CDR3: CASSVVVSGETQYF. As DNA, the CDR3 is TGTGCCAGCAGCGTAGTGGTTAGCGGGGAGACCCAGTACTTC.

The V and J genes are TRBV2 and TRBJ1-5; no clear D gene. Trimming pared 4 bases from V and 2 bases from J, leaving 9 bases between. Germline CDR1 is SNHLY and CDR2 is FYNNEI. This CDR3 spans 14 amino acids. The CDR3 loop is CASSGELGNQPQHF. The CDR3 bases are TGTGCCAGCAGTGGGGAATTAGGCAATCAGCCCCAGCATTTT.

This clone was counted once. This chain connects TRBV11-3 to TRBJ2-3; 16 positions agree with TRBD2. The CDR3 is 16 amino acids. Germline CDR1 SGHNT, CDR2 YENEEA. J gave up 4 bases and V 4 bases, and 2 bases lay outside the gene matches. CDR3 sequence reads: CASSSGLAGGPDTQYF. In DNA, the CDR3 is TGTGCCAGCAGCTCGGGACTAGCGGGGGGGCCAGATACGCAGTATTTT.

This clone was seen a single time. The CDR3 spells CASSQGGWTEYTF. In nucleotides, the CDR3 is TGTGCCAGCAGCCAAGGAGGTTGGACAGAGTACACCTTC. The chain is built from TRBV14 and TRBJ1-2; the D gene is possibly TRBD1 (6 bases). V dropped 1 base and J dropped 11 bases, with 14 bases sitting between them. CDR1 is SGHDN, CDR2 FVKESK, per germline. The CDR3 totals 13 residues.

This sequence joins TRBV28 and TRBJ1-2; no definite D call. V was trimmed by 3 bases and J by 0 bases, leaving 8 bases between them. CDR1 MDHEN and CDR2 SYDVKM come from the germline V gene. The CDR3 sequence is 14 residues long. CDR3 DNA sequence: TGTGCCAGCAGTTTCGGGAATTCTAACTATGGCTACACCTTC. This encodes CASSFGNSNYGYTF.

The chain recombines TRBV28 with TRBJ1-5; D uncertain. Germline V lookup: CDR1 MDHEN, CDR2 SYDVKM. The CDR3 length is 13 residues. The V gene lost 4 bases and the J gene lost 3 bases, with 7 bases spanning the gap. The CDR3 protein is CASSSRANQPQHF. CDR3 nucleotide sequence: TGTGCCAGCAGTTCGAGGGCCAATCAGCCCCAGCATTTT. Full variable domain (outside the CDR3, taken from reference TRBV28 and TRBJ1-5): DVKVTQSSRYLVKRTGEKVFLECVQDMDHENMFWYRQDPGLGLRLIYFSYDVKMKEKGDIPEGYSVSREKKERFSLILESASTNQTSMYLCASSSRANQPQHFGDGTRLSIL.

The chain employs TRBV19 and TRBJ2-7, with 9 bases identical to TRBD1. Germline values: CDR1 LNHDA, CDR2 SQIVND (reference sequence). CDR3 size: 14 residues. The V and J ends lost 6 bases and 4 bases, in that order; junction bases with no gene match: 7. For the CDR3, the DNA is TGTGCCAGTAGCGCCGGGACAGGGCGGTACGAGCAGTACTTC. Residues: CASSAGTGRYEQYF.

The chain couples TRBV10-2 to TRBJ1-1; D is uncertain. Germline loops: CDR1 WSHSY, CDR2 SAAADI. The V end was cut by 3 bases, the J end by 3 bases, with 11 bases between. The CDR3 is made up of 14 amino acids. The CDR3 DNA is TGCGCCAGCAGTGATAGAGGGCGCGACACTGAAGCTTTCTTT. It encodes CASSDRGRDTEAFF.

In its sample, this clone was seen a few times. V usage is TRBV27 and J usage is TRBJ2-2; D gene unclear. V gave up 3 bases and J gave up 2 bases, with 10 bases separating them. Germline V gene data show CDR1 as MNHEY and CDR2 as SMNVEV (reference sequence). This CDR3 is built from 15 residues. CDR3: CASSFKGPNTGELFF. The CDR3 bases are TGTGCCAGCAGTTTCAAGGGCCCAAACACCGGGGAGCTGTTTTTT.

The chain carries TRBV11-2 and TRBJ2-3; D not resolved. Germline V CDR1 and CDR2: SGHAT, FQNNGV. The CDR3 is made up of 11 amino acids. Trimming stripped 1 base from V and 4 bases from J, with 0 bases between. CDR3 sequence (DNA): TGTGCCAGCAGCTTAGCAGATACGCAGTATTTT. This codes for CASSLADTQYF.